This paragraph reports one T cell receptor beta chain. These data come from a study of blood T cell repertoires in COVID-19. Study context: Samples came from the United States, Italy and Spain, spanning acute and convalescent COVID-19. The cDNA or gDNA used as material had been derived from T cells, B-cell-depleted T cells, or PBMCs.

V was clipped by 6 bases and J by 5 bases; unmatched bases: 8. CDR1 and CDR2 (germline): MNHEY, SVGAGI. The CDR3 is made up of 14 amino acids. Methods used by the authors: The assay estimated nucleated cells by amplifying reference gene primers. Measured with immunoSEQ multiplex PCR; TCRdb has only the in-frame clones, and not every one. V, J and clone size derive from that table, while D and trimming were established from the DNA sequence. This table has 350,000 or so clones, approximately 89% appearing once. The sequencing sample was made of peripheral blood. The clonotype originates from a woman in her sixties with COVID-19, enrolled during active disease. The gene calls are TRBV6-5 and TRBJ2-7; 9 bases are a match to TRBD1. CDR3 region: CASRLGTGTHEQYF. CDR3 nucleotide sequence: TGTGCCAGCAGGTTGGGGACAGGGACCCACGAGCAGTACTTC.